This note documents a single TCR beta chain sequence. What it recognizes is unknown. One end of the junction does not line up with germline, which may come from a read error. This sample was taken from a study of blood T cells in healthy people across ages. Study-wide points: Changes in expanded clonotypes were possibly confounded, as the CMV status of donors was unknown. Naive T cell percentage strongly correlated with TCR beta diversity. A roughly linear age-dependent decrease characterized TCR beta diversity per million T cells.

Next came a second PCR, run for about 6 to 11 cycles, which used a sample-barcoded 5' primer along with a J-beta primer mix. TCRdb re-analysed the 5' RACE reads in MiXCR, keeping a single row per CDR3 protein. In the table there are 1.8 million or so distinct CDR3 sequences, about two fifths of which are singletons. The sequence came from a human donor in good health. The sample consisted of blood.

CDR3 in amino acids: CASSLVGNHPQHF. The CDR3 DNA reads as TGTGCCAGCAGCTTAGTGGGGAATCACCCCCAGCATTTT. The chain couples TRBV7-2 to TRBJ1-5; D not certain. CDR1 and CDR2 (germline): SGHTA, FQGNSA. The CDR3 loop spans 13 amino acids.